A single T cell receptor beta chain is shown here with its context. Antigen unknown. Primers: 60 Vbeta forward and 13 Jbeta reverse. Sequencing used immunoSEQ multiplex PCR; TCRdb keeps in-frame clones, though not all of them. Found here are under 150,000 clones, 80% of them singletons; the top ten hold 6.5% to 7%. The germline V and J ends were trimmed by 8 bases and 11 bases, with 18 bases remaining between them. CDR3 length: 12 amino acids. CDR1 MDHEN and CDR2 SYDVKM come from the germline V gene. The data originate from a study of cytomegalovirus exposure and HLA in healthy donors. Findings and limits, study-wide: What was likely a sequencing artifact was a cluster of highly shared sequence variants.

The TCR was taken from a man aged 35-49 years in good health and CMV-seropositive. Sequenced input: PBMCs. The rearrangement joins TRBV28 to TRBJ1-1, with D perhaps TRBD1 (5 bases). CDR3 sequence reads: CASLNQGRIAFF. CDR3 coding DNA: TGTGCCAGCCTGAACCAGGGAAGAATTGCTTTCTTT.